Sequencing of this T cell receptor (beta chain) was carried out in a study of tumor-infiltrating lymphocytes in primary liver carcinoma. Study-wide background: Participating patients were men and women between 30 and 69 years old. Tumors were stage T1-T3 N0M0, roughly 4.2 to 11 cm across. Whole-study results and caveats: Tumors carried a top-250-clone fraction significantly exceeding that of blood (p = 0.039).

The ends lost 1 base at V and 2 bases at J; junction bases unmatched: 3. CDR3 length equals 15 residues. Germline V gene data show CDR1 as SGDLS and CDR2 as YYNGEE. TCR beta cDNA was reverse-transcribed from approximately 0.45 ug of total RNA. The reaction used a constant-region primer and ProtoScript II reverse transcriptase. The TCR beta library was amplified through three nested multiplex PCR rounds in a modified ARM-PCR procedure. For around 11 cycles apiece, the opening two PCR rounds ran with TRBV1-TRBV30 forward primers and a C-beta reverse primer. TCRdb redid the calling of the multiplex PCR reads with MiXCR, one entry per CDR3 protein. This sample has approximately 92,000 distinct CDR3 sequences, with approximately 72% found just once. Each 20-30 mg portion of unsorted bulk tissue served as the source for co-extraction of RNA and DNA. With regard to this clonotype: Its antigen is undetermined.

Input material: tumor-adjacent normal liver tissue. This receptor was obtained from a middle-aged man with primary liver carcinoma and hepatitis B virus infection. The chain combines TRBV9 with TRBJ1-3; 7 bases map to TRBD1. This CDR3 is CASSVSQGAGNTIYF. The CDR3 DNA reads as TGTGCCAGCAGCGTATCCCAGGGGGCTGGAAACACCATATATTTT.